Following are 5 T cell receptor beta chains from one sample sequenced in a study of blood T cell repertoires in COVID-19. The table came from immunoSEQ multiplex PCR; TCRdb's copy has only in-frame clones and leaves some out. Of approximately 100,000 clones in the sample, roughly 90% were seen once. The sample comprised peripheral blood. The receptor set was obtained from a human donor with acute or convalescent COVID-19. The donor label of this sample is uncertain.

This rearrangement joins TRBV7-2 to TRBJ1-1; 7 positions agree with TRBD1. The germline V gene has CDR1 SGHTA and CDR2 FQGNSA. V shed 4 bases, J shed 4 bases, and the junction held 3 bases outside the gene matches. The CDR3 sequence is 13 residues long. CDR3 nucleotide sequence: TGTGCCAGCAGCTCCAACAGGGGCACTGAAGCTTTCTTT. As protein: CASSSNRGTEAFF.

The chain uses TRBV28 and TRBJ2-7, with 8 bases fitting TRBD1. The CDR3 length is 14 residues. Germline loops: CDR1 MDHEN, CDR2 SYDVKM. With V trimmed by 6 bases and J by 4 bases, 8 bases remained unmatched. The CDR3 DNA reads as TGTGCCAGCAGGTCAGGGACAGGAGTATACGAGCAGTACTTC. As protein: CASRSGTGVYEQYF.

The genes are TRBV6-2 or TRBV6-3 and TRBJ1-1, with TRBD1 matching over 7 bases. Germline CDR1 is MNHEY and CDR2 is SVGEGT. CDR3 length equals 16 residues. V lost 6 bases, J lost 0 bases, and 10 bases stayed unmatched. CDR3 in DNA: TGTGCCAGCAGCTCCATGACAGGGCAAATGAACACTGAAGCTTTCTTT. This codes for CASSSMTGQMNTEAFF.

V and J are TRBV6-6 and TRBJ2-1; the D gene is possibly TRBD1 (5 bases). The V end was cut by 6 bases, the J end by 0 bases, with 12 bases between. There are 15 residues in the CDR3. Germline-derived CDR1 and CDR2 are MNHNY and SVGAGI (reference sequence). The CDR3 sequence: CASSQQERSYNEQFF. DNA of the CDR3: TGTGCCAGCAGCCAACAGGAACGCTCCTACAATGAGCAGTTCTTC.

Only a few counts were recorded for this clone. This sequence joins TRBV6-6 and TRBJ2-7; 12 nucleotides align to TRBD1. CDR3 length: 15 amino acids. V lost 6 bases to trimming and J lost 2 bases; unmatched junction nucleotides: 5. Germline CDR1 MNHNY, CDR2 SVGAGI (reference sequence). The CDR3 nucleotides read TGTGCCAGCAGAATCGGGACAGGGGGCGCCTACGAGCAGTACTTC. Encoded protein: CASRIGTGGAYEQYF.